This T cell receptor (beta chain) stems from a study of radiotherapy plus CTLA-4 blockade in lung cancer. Study-wide background: Patients showed objective responses in 18% of cases, and disease control was achieved by over 25%. Study-level results: Reportedly, early blood T cell clone dynamics best predicted response, with interferon-beta. Subsequent to radiotherapy plus ipilimumab, tumor-derived TCR clones underwent expansion in blood.

With V trimmed by 4 bases and J by 8 bases, 8 bases remained unmatched. This CDR3 comprises 14 residues. Germline values: CDR1 SGHRS, CDR2 YFSETQ. For this clone: What it binds is not known.

Some clones are missing from TCRdb's copy, which holds only in-frame ones; the method was immunoSEQ multiplex PCR. The sample consists of some 41,000 clones, 55% to 80% of them appearing once. It was focal radiation plus CTLA-4 blockade with ipilimumab that patients with chemo-refractory metastatic non-small-cell lung cancer received. The sequencing used peripheral blood, collected from a patient treated with radiotherapy plus ipilimumab. The chain has TRBV5-1 and TRBJ2-1, with TRBD2 matching over 8 bases. This receptor was identified in a human donor with non-small cell lung cancer who had a partial response to radiotherapy plus ipilimumab. The CDR3 spells CASSTTGAGDEQFF. Written as DNA, the CDR3 is TGCGCCAGCAGCACGACGGGAGCGGGAGATGAGCAGTTCTTC.